The entry below gives a single T cell receptor (beta chain) sequence along with its context. This sample was included in a study of cytomegalovirus exposure and HLA in healthy donors. CDR3 length equals 15 residues. With 0 bases removed from V and 0 bases from J, the gap between germline ends came to 8 bases. From germline, CDR1 is LGHNA and CDR2 YNFKEQ. Both 60 Vbeta primers and 13 Jbeta primers went into the PCR. Repertoires were generated with immunoSEQ multiplex PCR, while TCRdb's copy carries only in-frame clones and drops some. This table holds some 100,000 clones, approximately 71% found once. The V call is TRBV4-2, the J call TRBJ1-1; no firm D call. The sequencing input was PBMCs. The source is a man between 35 and 55 years old in good health and CMV-seronegative. CDR3 sequence reads: CASSQDRTMNTEAFF. The CDR3 DNA reads as TGTGCCAGCAGCCAAGACAGGACTATGAACACTGAAGCTTTCTTT.